This T cell receptor (beta chain) emerged from a study of T cell repertoires in cytomegalovirus infection. Across the study: CMV infection plus the matching HLA type was flagged by public TCR beta signatures. General observations from the study: CMV-specific HLA-C-restricted TCR beta clonotypes dominated the ex vivo response. Accumulated public TCR beta family frequency recognized individuals carrying CMV together with the relevant HLA.

Trimming cost V 2 bases and J 7 bases; bases outside gene matches: 14. Germline CDR1 reads ENHRY; CDR2 reads SYGVKD. The CDR3 sequence is 18 residues long. This clonotype was counted ten times or more. Its antigen is currently unknown. TCRdb called the reads again in MiXCR, with one record for every CDR3 protein. The sample holds about 310,000 distinct CDR3 sequences, roughly a sixth seen once. This sequence was found in a human donor in good health (CMV status not recorded). Some clones in this sample may be carry-over from other donors' samples. The V gene is TRBV10-3, the J gene TRBJ2-3; 11 positions match TRBD2. Material for sequencing was PBMCs. CDR3 nucleotides: TGTGCCATCAGTGAGGCCTTCGTCGGGACTAGCGGAAGAAATACGCAGTATTTT. Residues: CAISEAFVGTSGRNTQYF.